Each of the 22 T cell receptor beta chains below was sequenced from the same sample in a study of blood T cell repertoires in COVID-19 (dated by TCRdb to 2018 to 2020). Library creation used the immunoSEQ multiplex PCR assay. TCRdb re-hosts the immuneACCESS table, in-frame sequences only. Its copies lack some clones; in the studies checked, an unresolved V gene accounts for under half of them, and the cause for the rest is not known. This sample has some 300,000 clones in its table, and under 90% of those were observed once. The ten largest clones represent over 9% of the sample. Input material: PBMCs or T cells enriched from blood (not recorded which). These receptors all come from a woman in her 30s who had recovered from COVID-19.

This sequence joins TRBV5-4 and TRBJ1-1; D unresolved. The germline V and J ends were trimmed by 0 bases and 1 base, with 7 bases remaining between them. This CDR3 comprises 14 residues. Looked up from germline, CDR1 is SGHNT and CDR2 is YYREEE (reference sequence). CDR3 residues: CASSLGTSNTEAFF. In DNA, the CDR3 is TGTGCCAGCAGCTTGGGCACATCGAACACTGAAGCTTTCTTT.

V gene TRBV7-2 combines with J gene TRBJ1-6, with 9 positions matching TRBD1. V was pared by 5 bases and J by 9 bases, with 8 bases of the junction left unmatched. Per germline, CDR1 SGHTA and CDR2 FQGNSA. The CDR3 is 15 amino acids. CDR3 in amino acids: CASSPWDREGSPLHF. The CDR3 nucleotides read TGTGCCAGCAGCCCCTGGGACAGGGAGGGTTCACCCCTCCACTTT.

The genes are TRBV28 and TRBJ1-5, with a weak D call TRBD1 (5 bases). The CDR3 is 16 amino acids. Deletions cut 9 bases from V and 0 bases from J, with 18 bases between. From germline, CDR1 is MDHEN and CDR2 SYDVKM. CDR3 coding DNA: TGTGCCAGTCCTCCCCCGACAGCCCGTAGCAATCAGCCCCAGCATTTT. Translated: CASPPPTARSNQPQHF.

The genes are TRBV5-4 and TRBJ2-3; 7 bases are a match to TRBD2. This CDR3 has 15 residues. The J segment lost 4 bases and the V segment lost 1 base, leaving 6 bases of the junction unmatched. Looked up from germline, CDR1 is SGHNT and CDR2 is YYREEE (reference sequence). The DNA of the CDR3 is TGTGCCAGCAGCTTGAACGGGGGGAACTCAGATACGCAGTATTTT. The encoded protein is CASSLNGGNSDTQYF.

CDR3 DNA: TGCGCCAGCAGCGGGGGACAGGGGAGGAACGAGCAGTACTTC. This translates into CASSGGQGRNEQYF. The chain is built from TRBV5-1 and TRBJ2-7; 10 positions agree with TRBD1. CDR3 size: 14 residues. J lost 5 bases, V lost 4 bases, and 6 bases had no gene match. CDR1 and CDR2 from the germline V gene are SGHRS and YFSETQ.

The gene calls are TRBV13 and TRBJ2-3, with TRBD2 matching 7 bases. Trimming removed 2 bases from V and 0 bases from J; junction bases left unmatched: 5. The germline V gene has CDR1 PRHDT and CDR2 FYEKMQ (reference sequence). CDR3 length: 16 amino acids. The CDR3 region is CASSLLASGSTDTQYF. CDR3 DNA: TGTGCCAGCAGCTTATTGGCTAGCGGAAGCACAGATACGCAGTATTTT.

This clone was detected only a few times. The chain carries TRBV29-1 and TRBJ1-2, with 11 bases fitting TRBD1. There are 14 residues in the CDR3. V shed 5 bases and J 5 bases; nucleotides not matched to a gene: 7. Per the germline V gene, CDR1 is SQVTM and CDR2 is ANQGSEA. The CDR3 DNA reads as TGCAGCGTTAACTACGGGACAGGGGGATATGGCTACACCTTC. Residues: CSVNYGTGGYGYTF.

This sequence joins TRBV28 and TRBJ1-2; TRBD1 might be the D (6 bases). Germline V gives CDR1 MDHEN, CDR2 SYDVKM. This CDR3 spans 11 amino acids. V was clipped by 11 bases and J by 6 bases, with 13 bases between them. Here the CDR3 DNA reads TGTGCCGGGAAAAACAGGGATGGCTACACCTTC. It translates to CAGKNRDGYTF.

The rearrangement uses TRBV7-6 and TRBJ2-7; 8 bases are a match to TRBD1. This CDR3 has 14 amino acids. Unmatched junction bases numbered 9, after V lost 5 bases and J lost 6 bases. Germline CDR1 is SGHVS and CDR2 is FNYEAQ. The CDR3 here is CASSLTRGQGEQYF. The CDR3 DNA reads TGTGCCAGCAGCCTTACCAGGGGGCAGGGCGAGCAGTACTTC.

The chain uses TRBV2 and TRBJ2-7, with D possibly matching TRBD2 (5 bases). This CDR3 is 15 amino acids long. Trimming shortened V by 2 bases and J by 1 base, and 12 bases separated the two germline ends. From germline, CDR1 is SNHLY and CDR2 FYNNEI. CDR3 amino acids: CASSERLARSYEQYF. In DNA, the CDR3 is TGTGCCAGCAGTGAACGATTAGCGAGGTCCTACGAGCAGTACTTC.

The CDR3 region is CASSSWTSGPGYEQYF. In DNA, the CDR3 is TGTGCCAGCAGCTCCTGGACTAGCGGACCTGGCTACGAGCAGTACTTC. The V and J genes are TRBV5-4 and TRBJ2-7, with 10 bases that match TRBD2. Germline assignment: CDR1 SGHNT and CDR2 YYREEE (reference sequence). CDR3 length: 16 residues. With V trimmed by 3 bases and J by 3 bases, 9 bases remained unmatched.

The rearrangement uses TRBV28 and TRBJ2-1, with TRBD1 matching over 12 bases. V gave up 4 bases and J gave up 8 bases; unmatched junction bases: 15. Germline CDR1 reads MDHEN; CDR2 reads SYDVKM. This CDR3 is built from 18 residues. The CDR3 DNA reads TGTGCCAGCAGTTCTGTCCCGGGACAGGGGGCAAGCATTCATGAGCAGTTCTTC. It yields the protein CASSSVPGQGASIHEQFF.

In the case of this clone: Other DNA sequences from this sample encode an identical CDR3 as well. V gene TRBV6-5 combines with J gene TRBJ2-7; possibly TRBD1 for D (6 bases). Germline V CDR1 and CDR2: MNHEY, SVGAGI. V shed 2 bases and J shed 5 bases, with 13 bases lying between them. This CDR3 spans 14 amino acids. The CDR3 DNA sequence: TGTGCCAGCAGTTACAGCAGGGGTGGGCACGAGCAGTACTTC. Translating it yields CASSYSRGGHEQYF.

This clone has a handful of counts. The chain uses TRBV28 and TRBJ1-4; TRBD1 matches 8 bases. V gave up 0 bases and J gave up 3 bases; unmatched junction bases: 0. Looked up from germline, CDR1 is MDHEN and CDR2 is SYDVKM. There are 15 residues in the CDR3. The CDR3, as DNA: TGTGCCAGCAGTTTATGGGGACAGGCTAATGAAAAACTGTTTTTT. Translating gives CASSLWGQANEKLFF.

The count of this clone is one. The J gene is TRBJ2-3, the V gene TRBV5-4, with 11 bases identical to TRBD2. V was pared by 0 bases and J by 8 bases, with 11 bases of the junction left unmatched. CDR1 SGHNT and CDR2 YYREEE come from the germline V gene (reference sequence). This CDR3 region has 17 residues. The CDR3 DNA reads as TGTGCCAGCAGCTTGGGGGTAGCGGGAGGGCCGGGGCTTACGCAGTATTTT. This sequence encodes CASSLGVAGGPGLTQYF. Complete variable domain (other parts from reference TRBV5-4 and TRBJ2-3): ETGVTQSPTHLIKTRGQQVTLRCSSQSGHNTVSWYQQALGQGPQFIFQYYREEENGRGNFPPRFSGLQFPNYSSELNVNALELDDSALYLCASSLGVAGGPGLTQYFGPGTRLTVL.

The gene calls are TRBV25-1 and TRBJ2-1; 11 nucleotides match TRBD2. In germline, CDR1 is MGHDK, CDR2 SYGVNS. This CDR3 has 18 amino acids. V trimming: 4 bases; J trimming: 2 bases; junction bases outside the gene matches: 10. CDR3 in amino acids: CASSGDPGLAATYNEQFF. CDR3 DNA: TGTGCCAGCAGTGGGGACCCGGGACTAGCGGCTACCTACAATGAGCAGTTCTTC.

The J gene is TRBJ2-1, the V gene TRBV7-9, with 7 positions matching TRBD2. CDR3 size: 15 residues. Germline trimming cut 3 bases from V and 3 bases from J; bases unmatched to any gene: 5. Germline V gene lookup returns CDR1 SEHNR and CDR2 FQNEAQ (reference sequence). The CDR3 region is CASSLVRDYYNEQFF. The CDR3 DNA reads as TGTGCCAGCAGCTTGGTCCGGGACTACTACAATGAGCAGTTCTTC.

The chain couples TRBV29-1 to TRBJ1-4; 8 bases line up with TRBD1. This CDR3 region has 14 residues. Germline V gene data show CDR1 as SQVTM and CDR2 as ANQGSEA. Trimming cost V 3 bases and J 9 bases; bases outside gene matches: 9. CDR3 in DNA: TGCAGCGTTGAGCCCGGGACAGGCAAGCAAAAACTGTTTTTT. The encoded protein is CSVEPGTGKQKLFF.

This CDR3 is CATSRVRAGAVGAFF. CDR3 in DNA: TGTGCCACCAGCAGAGTTAGGGCAGGGGCCGTCGGAGCTTTCTTT. The genes are TRBV15 and TRBJ1-1, with a weak D call TRBD1 (6 bases). Germline loops: CDR1 LNHNV, CDR2 YYDKDF (reference sequence). This CDR3 comprises 15 residues. The V and J ends lost 1 base and 10 bases respectively, with 19 bases between them.

The chain joins TRBV6-1 to TRBJ2-1, with 8 bases that match TRBD1. After removal of 1 base from V and 6 bases from J, the junction contained 11 bases not matched to a gene. The V gene's germline CDR1 is MNHNS and CDR2 SASEGT. The CDR3 runs to 17 residues. CDR3 coding DNA: TGTGCCAGCAGTGAAGGACCAGGGGGCGCTTTTCGCAATGAGCAGTTCTTC. The encoded protein is CASSEGPGGAFRNEQFF.

The chain employs TRBV30 and TRBJ1-6; 11 bases line up with TRBD1. The CDR3 is 14 amino acids. Trimming cost V 2 bases and J 10 bases; bases outside gene matches: 4. Germline CDR1 reads GTSNPN; CDR2 reads SVGIG (reference sequence). The CDR3 region is CAWSKGTGGSPLHF. Here the CDR3 DNA reads TGTGCCTGGAGTAAAGGGACAGGGGGATCACCCCTCCACTTT.

This chain's CDR3 is CASSPNRGLWAEAFF. The CDR3 DNA is TGTGCCAGCAGTCCCAACAGGGGGCTTTGGGCTGAAGCTTTCTTT. The V gene is TRBV28, the J gene TRBJ1-1, with 9 bases matching TRBD1. With 5 bases clipped from V and 6 bases from J, the junction kept 10 bases outside the gene matches. CDR1 and CDR2 from the germline V gene are MDHEN and SYDVKM. The CDR3 is made up of 15 amino acids.